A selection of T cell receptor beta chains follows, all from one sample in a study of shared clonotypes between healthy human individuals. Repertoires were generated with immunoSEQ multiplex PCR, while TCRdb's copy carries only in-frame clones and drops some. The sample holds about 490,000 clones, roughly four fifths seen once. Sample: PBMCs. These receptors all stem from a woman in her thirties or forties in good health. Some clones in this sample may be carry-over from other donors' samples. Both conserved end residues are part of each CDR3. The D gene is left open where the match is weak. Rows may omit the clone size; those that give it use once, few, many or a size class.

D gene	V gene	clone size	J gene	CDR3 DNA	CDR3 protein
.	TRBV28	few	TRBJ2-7	TGTGCCAGCAGTTTAAGGAGCGGGCACCGCTACGAGCAGTACTTC	CASSLRSGHRYEQYF
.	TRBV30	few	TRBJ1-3	TGTGCCTGGAGTGTAGGGGCAGCGGGAGGAAACACCATATATTTT	CAWSVGAAGGNTIYF
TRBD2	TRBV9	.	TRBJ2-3	TGTGCCAGCAGCGTAGCAGCGGGAACAGATACGCAGTATTTT	CASSVAAGTDTQYF
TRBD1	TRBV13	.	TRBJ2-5	TGTGCCAGCAGCTTTACACAGGGGGCTGGAGAGACCCAGTACTTC	CASSFTQGAGETQYF
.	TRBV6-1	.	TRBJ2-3	TGTGCCAGCAGCCTTTCCACAGATACGCAGTATTTT	CASSLSTDTQYF
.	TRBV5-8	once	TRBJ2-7	TGTGCCAGCAGCTTGCTTGGGGCGGGCTCCTACGAGCAGTACTTC	CASSLLGAGSYEQYF
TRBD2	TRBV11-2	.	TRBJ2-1	TGTGCCAGCAGCCCCCGGGGAGCGGGAGGGGGGAATGAGCAGTTCTTC	CASSPRGAGGGNEQFF
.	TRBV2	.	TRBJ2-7	TGTGCCAGCAGCCCCTCCCGGCGGGACCGGGTGGAGCAGTACTTC	CASSPSRRDRVEQYF
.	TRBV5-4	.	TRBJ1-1	TGTGCCAGCAGCTCCCCCCCGACAGGTATGAACACTGAAGCTTTCTTT	CASSSPPTGMNTEAFF
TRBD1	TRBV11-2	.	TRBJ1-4	TGTGCCAGCAGCTTAGTAACCGGGACAGGGGGTGAAAAACTGTTTTTT	CASSLVTGTGGEKLFF
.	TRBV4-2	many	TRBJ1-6	TGTGCCAGCAGCCAAGATCGAGGGGCAGGACAATCACCCCTCCACTTT	CASSQDRGAGQSPLHF
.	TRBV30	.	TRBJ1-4	TGTGCCTGCCCGGGGGGGTTCGGTGAAAAACTGTTTTTT	CACPGGFGEKLFF
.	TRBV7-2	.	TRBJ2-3	TGTGCCAGCAGCCTCGATTGGGATACGCAGTATTTT	CASSLDWDTQYF
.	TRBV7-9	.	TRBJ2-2	TGTGCCAGCAGAGGGGGAAGGGGGTCGAACACCGGGGAGCTGTTTTTT	CASRGGRGSNTGELFF
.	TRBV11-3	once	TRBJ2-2	TGTGCCAGCAGCCCCTCTGGGTTCGGGGAGCTGTTTTTT	CASSPSGFGELFF
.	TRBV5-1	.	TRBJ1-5	TGCGCCAGCAGCTTGGCCGCAGGAACGAATCAGCCCCAGCATTTT	CASSLAAGTNQPQHF
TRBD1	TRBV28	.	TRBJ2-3	TGTGCCAGCAGACGACAGGGGACAGATACGCAGTATTTT	CASRRQGTDTQYF
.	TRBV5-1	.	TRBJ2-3	TGCGCCAGCAGAGATGGACGGGCCCACACAGATACGCAGTATTTT	CASRDGRAHTDTQYF
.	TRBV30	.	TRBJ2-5	TGTGCCTTCCAGGCGTTATGGGAGACCCAGTACTTC	CAFQALWETQYF
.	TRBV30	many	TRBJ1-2	TGTGCCTGGAGTCAGGGGAACCGTGGCTACACCTTC	CAWSQGNRGYTF
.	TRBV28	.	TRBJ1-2	TGTGCCAGCAGCCTGGCAGGGTACGGCTACACCTTC	CASSLAGYGYTF
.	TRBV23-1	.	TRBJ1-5	TGCGCCACCCCCGGGGGTCAAGATCAGCCCCAGCATTTT	CATPGGQDQPQHF
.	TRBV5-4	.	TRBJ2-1	TGTGCCAGCCTACTGGGGGGGCACGACTCCTACAATGAGCAGTTCTTC	CASLLGGHDSYNEQFF
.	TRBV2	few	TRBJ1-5	TGTGCCAGCAGTTACGAGGAGAATCAGCCCCAGCATTTT	CASSYEENQPQHF
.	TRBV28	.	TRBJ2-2	TGTGCCAGCGAAAGCCTTAAAGTGAACACCGGGGAGCTGTTTTTT	CASESLKVNTGELFF
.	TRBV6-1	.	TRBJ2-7	TGTGCCAGCAGTGACCTAGGTCGTGCCTACGAGCAGTACTTC	CASSDLGRAYEQYF
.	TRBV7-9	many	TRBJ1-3	TGTGCCAGCAGTCTTAACACCATATATTTT	CASSLNTIYF
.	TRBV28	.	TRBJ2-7	TGTGCCAGCAGGTTCGGGGGTACCTACGAGCAGTACTTC	CASRFGGTYEQYF
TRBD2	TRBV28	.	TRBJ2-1	TGTGCCACCGCCGGGGGAGGGGACTACAATGAGCAGTTCTTC	CATAGGGDYNEQFF
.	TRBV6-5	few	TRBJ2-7	TGTGCCAGCAGTCCCGGACAGATCTCCTACGAGCAGTACTTC	CASSPGQISYEQYF
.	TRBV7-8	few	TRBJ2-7	TGTGCCAGCAGCTTAGCGGCAGGATCCTACGAGCAGTACTTC	CASSLAAGSYEQYF
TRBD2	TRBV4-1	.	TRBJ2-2	TGCGCCAGCAGCCAAGATCTTGTGGGAGGGATAAACGGGGAGCTGTTTTTT	CASSQDLVGGINGELFF
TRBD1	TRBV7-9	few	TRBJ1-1	TGTGCCAGCAGCCAACTGACAGGGTTGAACACTGAAGCTTTCTTT	CASSQLTGLNTEAFF
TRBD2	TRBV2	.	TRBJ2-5	TGTGCCAGCAGTGCCGGACTAGCGGGAGGGCCGCGGGAGACCCAGTACTTC	CASSAGLAGGPRETQYF
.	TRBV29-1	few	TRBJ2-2	TGCAGCGTTGAAGGGCCTGGGGGCGCAGTCGGGGAGCTGTTTTTT	CSVEGPGGAVGELFF
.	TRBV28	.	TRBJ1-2	TGTGCCAGCAGTTACCCGACAACCAACTATGGCTACACCTTC	CASSYPTTNYGYTF
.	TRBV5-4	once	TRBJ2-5	TGTGCCAGCCACCGGGACTTCCAAGAGACCCAGTACTTC	CASHRDFQETQYF
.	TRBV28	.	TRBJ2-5	TGTGCCAGCCGGCTAAAAGAGACCCAGTACTTC	CASRLKETQYF
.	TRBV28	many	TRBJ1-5	TGTGCCAGCAGTTTCGGGGGGATTCAGCCCCAGCATTTT	CASSFGGIQPQHF
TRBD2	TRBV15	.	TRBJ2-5	TGTGCCACCTGGGGGGGTGAGACCCAGTACTTC	CATWGGETQYF
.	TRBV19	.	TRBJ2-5	TGTGCCAGTAGGGGCGGCTCCGAGACCCAGTACTTC	CASRGGSETQYF
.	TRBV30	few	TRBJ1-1	TGTGCCTGGAGTGTGGCCGACGAAGCTTTCTTT	CAWSVADEAFF
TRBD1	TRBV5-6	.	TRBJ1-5	TGTGCCAGCAGCTTGCACAGGGGGCGCATGGATCAGCCCCAGCATTTT	CASSLHRGRMDQPQHF
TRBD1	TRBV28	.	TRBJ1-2	TGTGCCAGCAGCCTCCTGACAGGGGACAAACCACCCAACTATGGCTACACCTTC	CASSLLTGDKPPNYGYTF
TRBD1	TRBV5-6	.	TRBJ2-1	TGTGCCAGCAGCTTCTTGACAGGGGCCTACTACAATGAGCAGTTCTTC	CASSFLTGAYYNEQFF